This TCR beta chain stems from a study of blood T cell repertoires in COVID-19. Study-wide background: Donors in the United States, Italy and Spain gave samples during acute or convalescent COVID-19. PBMCs, B-cell-depleted T cells, or T cells were the source of the cDNA or gDNA that made up the material.

As originally analysed: Amplification with reference gene primers provided the estimates of nucleated cell counts. The table came from immunoSEQ multiplex PCR; TCRdb's copy has only in-frame clones and leaves some out. The V and J calls and clone size come from that table; D and trimming were worked out from the DNA. The data show 300,000 to 350,000 clones, roughly 90% seen once. Self-reported history from a screening survey and questionnaire set each donor's cohort. The clonotype was recovered from a woman under 30 with acute COVID-19. Input material: PBMCs or T cells enriched from blood (not recorded which).

The CDR3 here is CASSPASRTTRETQYF. The CDR3 DNA reads TGTGCCAGCAGCCCCGCTTCCCGGACTACTAGGGAGACCCAGTACTTC. The genes are TRBV7-6 and TRBJ2-5; D is perhaps TRBD2 (6 bases). Germline assignment: CDR1 SGHVS and CDR2 FNYEAQ. V was clipped by 5 bases and J by 5 bases, with 21 bases between them. This CDR3 contains 16 residues. The entire variable domain, with the rest obtained from reference TRBV7-6 and TRBJ2-5, is as follows: GAGVSQSPRYKVTKRGQDVALRCDPISGHVSLYWYRQALGQGPEFLTYFNYEAQQDKSGLPNDRFSAERPEGSISTLTIQRTEQRDSAMYRCASSPASRTTRETQYFGPGTRLLVL.